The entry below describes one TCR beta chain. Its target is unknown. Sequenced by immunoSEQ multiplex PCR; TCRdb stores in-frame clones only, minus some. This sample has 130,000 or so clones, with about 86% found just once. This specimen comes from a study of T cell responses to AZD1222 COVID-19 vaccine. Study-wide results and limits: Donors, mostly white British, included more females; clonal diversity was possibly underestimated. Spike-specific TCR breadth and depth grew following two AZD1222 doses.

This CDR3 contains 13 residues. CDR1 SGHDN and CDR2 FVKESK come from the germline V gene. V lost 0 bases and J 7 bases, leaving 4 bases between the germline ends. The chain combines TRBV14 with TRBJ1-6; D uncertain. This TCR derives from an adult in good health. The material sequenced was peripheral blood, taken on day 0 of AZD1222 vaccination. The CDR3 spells CASSQDVNSPLHF. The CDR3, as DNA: TGTGCCAGCAGCCAAGACGTAAATTCACCCCTCCACTTT.